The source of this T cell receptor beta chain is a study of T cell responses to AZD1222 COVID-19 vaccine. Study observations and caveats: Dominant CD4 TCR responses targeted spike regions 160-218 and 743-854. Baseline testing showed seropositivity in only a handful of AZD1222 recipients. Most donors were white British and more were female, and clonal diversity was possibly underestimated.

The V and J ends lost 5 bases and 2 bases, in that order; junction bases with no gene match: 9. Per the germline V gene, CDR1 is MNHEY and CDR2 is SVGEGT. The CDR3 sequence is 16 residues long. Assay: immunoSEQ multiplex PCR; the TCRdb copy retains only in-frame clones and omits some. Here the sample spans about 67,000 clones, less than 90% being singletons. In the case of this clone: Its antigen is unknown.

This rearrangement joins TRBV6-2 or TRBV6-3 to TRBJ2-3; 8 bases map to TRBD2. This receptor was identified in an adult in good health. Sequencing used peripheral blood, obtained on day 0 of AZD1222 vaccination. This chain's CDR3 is CASSGGTSLSTDTQYF. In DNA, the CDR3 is TGTGCCAGCAGTGGAGGGACTAGTCTTTCCACAGATACGCAGTATTTT.